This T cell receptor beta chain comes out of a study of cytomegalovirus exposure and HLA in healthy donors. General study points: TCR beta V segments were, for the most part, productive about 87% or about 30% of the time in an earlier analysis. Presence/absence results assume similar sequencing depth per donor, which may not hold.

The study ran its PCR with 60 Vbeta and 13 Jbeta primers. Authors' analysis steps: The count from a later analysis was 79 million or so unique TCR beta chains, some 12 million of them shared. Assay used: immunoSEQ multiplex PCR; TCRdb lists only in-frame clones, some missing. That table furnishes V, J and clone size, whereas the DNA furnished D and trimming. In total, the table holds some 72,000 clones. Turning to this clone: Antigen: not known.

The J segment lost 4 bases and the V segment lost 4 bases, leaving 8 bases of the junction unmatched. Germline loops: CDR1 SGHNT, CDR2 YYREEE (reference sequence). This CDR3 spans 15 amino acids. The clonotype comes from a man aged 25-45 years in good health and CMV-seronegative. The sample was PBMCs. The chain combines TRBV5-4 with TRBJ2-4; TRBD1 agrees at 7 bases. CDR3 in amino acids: CASSKSEGAKNIQYF. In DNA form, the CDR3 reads TGTGCCAGCAGCAAAAGTGAGGGGGCTAAAAACATTCAGTACTTC.